What follows are 9 T cell receptor beta chains derived from one specimen sequenced in a study of blood T cells in healthy people across ages. Sample-barcoded 5' priming and a J-beta primer mix drove a second PCR of about 6 to 11 cycles. MiXCR was run by TCRdb on the 5' RACE reads, yielding one entry per CDR3 protein. Of 650,000 to 950,000 distinct CDR3 sequences in the sample, roughly 44% were seen once. The sequenced sample consisted of blood. The source of these receptors is a man between 60 and 75 years old in good health.

Worth noting for this clonotype: The CDR3 ends on some other residue instead of the conserved phenylalanine or tryptophan, so this is likely a read error. This chain uses TRBV29-1 with TRBJ1-2, with 7 nucleotides matching TRBD1. J was trimmed by 8 bases and V by 5 bases; bases with no gene match: 17. Germline CDR1 reads SQVTM; CDR2 reads ANQGSEA. There are 15 residues in the CDR3. The CDR3 nucleotides read TGCAGCGTTAGGTTCCGGGACAGTGTGCTTTTGGGCTACACCGTC. Encoded protein: CSVRFRDSVLLGYTV.

The V call is TRBV28, the J call TRBJ2-7; TRBD1 agrees at 7 bases. Germline trimming cut 2 bases from V and 3 bases from J; bases unmatched to any gene: 16. Germline lookup yields CDR1 MDHEN and CDR2 SYDVKM. The CDR3 length is 18 residues. CDR3 DNA sequence: TGTGCCAGCAGTTTAGGTCTTTTTGGGAACAGGGGAATCTACGAGCAGTACTTC. It is translated as CASSLGLFGNRGIYEQYF.

This clonotype was counted at least ten times. The rearrangement links TRBV7-2 to TRBJ2-7; 7 bases are shared with TRBD1. This CDR3 has 17 residues. Trimming took 5 bases from V and 3 from J; bases not matched to a gene: 16. Germline assignment: CDR1 SGHTA and CDR2 FQGNSA. The CDR3 sequence is CASSTPARTGEGYEQYF. The CDR3 DNA is TGTGCCAGCAGCACCCCAGCTCGGACAGGCGAGGGCTACGAGCAGTACTTC.

The chain employs TRBV5-5 and TRBJ2-5, with TRBD1 matching 10 bases. Germline loops: CDR1 SGHKS, CDR2 YYEKEE (reference sequence). The CDR3 has 13 amino acids. V shed 5 bases and J 7 bases; nucleotides not matched to a gene: 5. CDR3 amino acids: CASRGTGVGTQYF. CDR3 DNA sequence: TGTGCCAGCAGAGGGACAGGGGTAGGGACCCAGTACTTC.

The chain uses TRBV7-9 and TRBJ2-1, with a possible D match to TRBD2 (6 bases). The CDR3 spans 18 residues. Germline loops: CDR1 SEHNR, CDR2 FQNEAQ (reference sequence). V lost 5 bases and J 0 bases, leaving 20 bases between the germline ends. The DNA for the CDR3 is TGTGCCAGCAGCCACCGATGGGCCGACGGGAGCTCCTACAATGAGCAGTTCTTC. Translation gives CASSHRWADGSSYNEQFF.

This clonotype was observed a few times. The genes are TRBV20-1 and TRBJ2-5; the match to TRBD2 covers 11 bases. Germline-derived CDR1 and CDR2 are DFQATT and SNEGSKA (reference sequence). The CDR3 is 15 residues long. With V trimmed by 0 bases and J by 5 bases, 5 bases remained unmatched. This CDR3 is CSARDRLAGKETQYF. The CDR3 bases are TGCAGTGCTAGAGATCGACTAGCGGGGAAGGAGACCCAGTACTTC.

In the case of this clonotype: A much larger clonotype is one base distant, so this may be a read error. The genes are TRBV11-2 and TRBJ2-1; TRBD2 aligns across 10 bases. The germline gives CDR1 SGHAT, CDR2 FQNNGV. There are 15 residues in the CDR3. The CDR3, as DNA: TGTGTCAGCAGCTCAGAGCGGGGGGGACACAATGAGCAGTTCTTC. Translating gives CVSSSERGGHNEQFF.

The chain couples TRBV5-5 to TRBJ2-6; D may be TRBD1 (5 bases). Trimming removed 0 bases at V and 0 bases at J, with 10 bases between. CDR1 and CDR2 (germline): SGHKS, YYEKEE (reference sequence). This CDR3 is 17 amino acids long. CDR3 DNA: TGTGCCAGCAGCTTGGGGGGCTCCAGCTCTGGGGCCAACGTCCTGACTTTC. The encoded protein is CASSLGGSSSGANVLTF.

The chain recombines TRBV20-1 with TRBJ2-1; D remains ambiguous. Germline assignment: CDR1 DFQATT and CDR2 SNEGSKA (reference sequence). V lost 2 bases and J 5 bases, leaving 10 bases between the germline ends. The CDR3 has 13 amino acids. CDR3 loop: CSARLDRHNEQFF. The CDR3 nucleotides are TGCAGTGCTAGATTGGACCGCCACAATGAGCAGTTCTTC.